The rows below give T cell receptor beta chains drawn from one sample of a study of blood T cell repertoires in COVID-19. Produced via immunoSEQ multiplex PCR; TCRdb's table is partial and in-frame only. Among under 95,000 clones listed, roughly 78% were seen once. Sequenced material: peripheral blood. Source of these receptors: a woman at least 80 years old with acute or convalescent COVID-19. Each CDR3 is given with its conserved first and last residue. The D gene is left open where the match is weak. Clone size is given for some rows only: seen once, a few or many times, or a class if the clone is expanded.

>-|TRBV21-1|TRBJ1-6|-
TGTGCCAGCAGCGCCGCGGGGGGTAATTCACCCCTCCACTTT
CASSAAGGNSPLHF
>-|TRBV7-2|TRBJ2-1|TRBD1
TGTGCCAGCAGCACCGGGACAGGGGGCTGGAATGAGCAGTTCTTC
CASSTGTGGWNEQFF
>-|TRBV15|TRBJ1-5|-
TGTGCCACCAGCCCCGTCGGAGGGCATCAGCCCCAGCATTTT
CATSPVGGHQPQHF
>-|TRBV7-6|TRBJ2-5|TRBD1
TGTGCCAGCAGCTCCCCCGGGACAGGGATTGGAGAGACCCAGTACTTC
CASSSPGTGIGETQYF
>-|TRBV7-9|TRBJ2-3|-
TGTGCCAGCAGGAAAGGGACCGGGACACGGACAGATACGCAGTATTTT
CASRKGTGTRTDTQYF
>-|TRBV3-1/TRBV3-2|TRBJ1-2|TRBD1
TGTGCCAGCAGCCAAACGGGGACAGGTGGCGGCTACACCTTC
CASSQTGTGGGYTF
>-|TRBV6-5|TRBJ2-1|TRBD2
TGTGCCAGCAGTTACAGACTAGCCGGCAATGAGCAGTTCTTC
CASSYRLAGNEQFF
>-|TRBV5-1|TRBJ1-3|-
TGCGCCAGCAGCTTGCCGGACAGTATTGGAAACACCATATATTTT
CASSLPDSIGNTIYF
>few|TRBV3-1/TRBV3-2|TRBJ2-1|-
TGTGCCAGCAGCCAACAGGTCTCCTACAATGAGCAGTTCTTC
CASSQQVSYNEQFF
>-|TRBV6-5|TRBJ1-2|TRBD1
TGTGCCAGCAGCTCCGGGACAGGGGCTGGCTACACCTTC
CASSSGTGAGYTF
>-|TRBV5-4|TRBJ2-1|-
TGTGCCAGCAGCTTGGACGGTAACAATGAGCAGTTCTTC
CASSLDGNNEQFF
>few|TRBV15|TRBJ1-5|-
TGTGCCACCAGCCAAGATGGACTACCGCCCCAGCATTTT
CATSQDGLPPQHF
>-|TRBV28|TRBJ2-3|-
TGTGCCAGCAGTTTCGTTAGGAGGCGCACAGATACGCAGTATTTT
CASSFVRRRTDTQYF
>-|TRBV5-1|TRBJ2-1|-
TGCGCCAGCAGCTTGGCCTCGGGTGCCCTCGTGAATGAGCAGTTCTTC
CASSLASGALVNEQFF
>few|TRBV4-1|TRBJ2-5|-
TGCGCCAGCAGTCCCCGGCGAGGAGCCCAAGAGACCCAGTACTTC
CASSPRRGAQETQYF
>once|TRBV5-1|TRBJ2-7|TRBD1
TGCGCCAGCAGGTTAGGGGACAGTGCAACCTACGAGCAGTACTTC
CASRLGDSATYEQYF
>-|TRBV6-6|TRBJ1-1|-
TGTGCCAGCAGTTACGAGCGGCCGGCTGAAGCTTTCTTT
CASSYERPAEAFF
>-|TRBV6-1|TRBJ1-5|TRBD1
TGTGCCAGCAGTGAAGCGGGCTGGACAGGGGGTTTACAGCCCCAGCATTTT
CASSEAGWTGGLQPQHF
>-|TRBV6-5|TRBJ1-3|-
TGTGCCAGCAGTCCCTCGACAGGCTCTGGAAACACCATATATTTT
CASSPSTGSGNTIYF
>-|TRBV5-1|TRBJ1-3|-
TGCGCCAGCAGGGGAGGGTCAGGGACATCTGGAAACACCATATATTTT
CASRGGSGTSGNTIYF
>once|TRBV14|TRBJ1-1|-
TGTGCCAGCAGCCAAGTGCGGGGGGGCGAAGCTTTCTTT
CASSQVRGGEAFF
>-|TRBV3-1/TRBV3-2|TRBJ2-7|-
TGTGCCAGCAGCCAGAGCTACGAGCAGTACTTC
CASSQSYEQYF
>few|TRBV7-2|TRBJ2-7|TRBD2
TGTGCCAGCAGCCCAAACCTAGCGGAAAACTCCTACGAGCAGTACTTC
CASSPNLAENSYEQYF
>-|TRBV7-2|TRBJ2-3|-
TGTGCCAGCAGCTTAGCGGGTGGGGCCTCAGATACGCAGTATTTT
CASSLAGGASDTQYF
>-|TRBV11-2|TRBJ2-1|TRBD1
TGTGCCAGCATTTTAGGTACCGGGACAGGATACAATGAGCAGTTCTTC
CASILGTGTGYNEQFF
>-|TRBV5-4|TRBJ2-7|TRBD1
TGTGCCAGCAGCTCGGCGGGACAGGGGTACGAGCAGTACTTC
CASSSAGQGYEQYF
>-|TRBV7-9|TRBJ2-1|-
TGTGCCAGCAGCTTAGGAGGTGGAGCGGGTGGGCGATCCTACAATGAGCAGTTCTTC
CASSLGGGAGGRSYNEQFF
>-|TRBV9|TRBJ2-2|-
TGTGCCAGCAGCGTAGTCGGGGGGAACACCGGGGAGCTGTTTTTT
CASSVVGGNTGELFF
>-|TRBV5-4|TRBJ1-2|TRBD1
TGTGCCAGCAGCCAGACAGGGGCTCTTGGCTACACCTTC
CASSQTGALGYTF
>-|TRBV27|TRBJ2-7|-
TGTGCCAGCAGCCGTCTAGGCGTTTACAACGAGCAGTACTTC
CASSRLGVYNEQYF
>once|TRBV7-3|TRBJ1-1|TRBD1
TGTGCCAGCAGCGCCCTTGGACAGGGGCAAGCTTTCTTT
CASSALGQGQAFF
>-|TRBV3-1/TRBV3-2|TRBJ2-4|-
TGTGCCAGCAGCCAAAAGAATCAAGGATCAGGAAACATTCAGTACTTC
CASSQKNQGSGNIQYF